The 20 T cell receptor beta chains in this list originate from one sample, sequenced in a study of blood T cell repertoires in COVID-19. The assay was immunoSEQ multiplex PCR, and TCRdb's table has in-frame clones only and misses some. The sample holds approximately 52,000 clones; less than 95% are singletons and the top ten take over 3%. Sequenced: peripheral blood. The receptors come from a human donor in a cohort sampled during active COVID-19.

This clone was picked up one time. The chain is built from TRBV27 and TRBJ2-3; D gene unclear. Trimming cost V 5 bases and J 5 bases, with 5 bases left between them. CDR3 size: 11 residues. Germline loops: CDR1 MNHEY, CDR2 SMNVEV (reference sequence). CDR3: CASSAGDTQYF. The DNA for the CDR3 is TGTGCCAGCAGTGCCGGAGATACGCAGTATTTT.

This clone was found once. J is TRBJ1-2 and V is TRBV7-9, with a tentative D call TRBD1 (5 bases). Germline V gene lookup returns CDR1 SEHNR and CDR2 FQNEAQ (reference sequence). V shed 5 bases and J shed 4 bases, with 17 bases lying between them. The CDR3 totals 15 residues. The CDR3 DNA follows: TGTGCCAGCAGCATGGGGGGAGGAGTAAGCTATGGCTACACCTTC. Protein product: CASSMGGGVSYGYTF.

The CDR3 reads CSALSYGYTF. The CDR3 nucleotides are TGCAGTGCTCTTAGCTATGGCTACACCTTC. The rearrangement joins TRBV20-1 to TRBJ1-2; no clear D gene. The CDR3 runs to 10 residues. Germline CDR1 DFQATT, CDR2 SNEGSKA (reference sequence). The V end was cut by 5 bases, the J end by 4 bases, with 5 bases between.

CDR3 in amino acids: CASSDEYTQEAFF. The CDR3, as DNA: TGTGCCAGCAGTGATGAGTATACCCAAGAAGCTTTCTTT. The chain recombines TRBV6-4 with TRBJ1-1, with D unclear. In germline, CDR1 is MRHNA, CDR2 SNTAGT. Deletions cut 3 bases from V and 8 bases from J, with 13 bases between. The CDR3 is 13 amino acids.

The V call is TRBV28, the J call TRBJ2-3; 7 nucleotides line up with TRBD1. Germline V gives CDR1 MDHEN, CDR2 SYDVKM. The junction had 15 bases not matched to a gene; V was cut back by 3 bases and J by 6 bases. The CDR3 sequence is 17 residues long. CDR3 amino acids: CASSFGSGQTFVDTQYF. DNA of the CDR3: TGTGCCAGCAGTTTTGGGTCGGGACAGACGTTCGTTGATACGCAGTATTTT.

The rearrangement links TRBV7-9 to TRBJ1-2; 7 nucleotides agree with TRBD1. The germline gives CDR1 SEHNR, CDR2 FQNEAQ (reference sequence). This CDR3 spans 15 amino acids. Germline trimming cut 5 bases from V and 6 bases from J; bases unmatched to any gene: 12. The CDR3 sequence is CASSPPAGTANGYTF. The CDR3 coding sequence is TGTGCCAGCAGCCCCCCCGCCGGGACAGCGAATGGCTACACCTTC.

This chain joins TRBV2 and TRBJ2-3, with TRBD1 matching 12 bases. The germline gives CDR1 SNHLY, CDR2 FYNNEI. V gave up 10 bases and J gave up 4 bases; unmatched junction bases: 9. This CDR3 has 15 residues. CDR3 region: CATISGTGGADTQYF. CDR3 nucleotides: TGTGCCACCATCTCCGGGACAGGGGGCGCAGATACGCAGTATTTT.

The chain employs TRBV12-3 or TRBV12-4 and TRBJ1-1; 7 positions match TRBD1. V lost 5 bases, J lost 5 bases, and 5 bases stayed unmatched. The CDR3 is 13 residues long. The CDR3 region has the DNA TGTGCCAGCAGTGACAGGGTATGGACTGAAGCTTTCTTT. Translating gives CASSDRVWTEAFF.

Note on this clone: The junction departs from the called germline gene at one end, perhaps through a read error. This sequence joins TRBV7-3 and TRBJ2-2; 9 nucleotides agree with TRBD2. This CDR3 region has 17 residues. Germline V CDR1 and CDR2: SGHTA, FQGTGA. CDR3 sequence reads: CASSLTGIAGAHRGAVF. As DNA, the CDR3 is TGTGCCAGCAGCTTAACGGGGATAGCGGGGGCGCACCGGGGAGCTGTTTTT.

The chain is built from TRBV14 and TRBJ1-3, with a weak D call TRBD1 (5 bases). V was trimmed by 1 base and J by 3 bases, leaving 13 bases between them. The CDR3 totals 16 residues. The germline gives CDR1 SGHDN, CDR2 FVKESK. The CDR3 is CASSQVTGQSGNTIYF. As DNA, the CDR3 is TGTGCCAGCAGCCAAGTTACCGGACAAAGTGGAAACACCATATATTTT.

V usage is TRBV27 and J usage is TRBJ2-3, with TRBD1 matching 9 bases. CDR1 and CDR2 (germline): MNHEY, SMNVEV (reference sequence). This CDR3 is 19 amino acids long. V was clipped by 6 bases and J by 3 bases; unmatched bases: 19. CDR3 in amino acids: CASRRTGVYRASITDTQYF. The DNA of the CDR3 is TGTGCCAGCAGACGGACAGGGGTCTATAGGGCTAGCATTACAGATACGCAGTATTTT.

This clone was observed once. The CDR3 reads CASSQALLRLAGMVQYF. The DNA for the CDR3 is TGTGCCAGCAGCCAAGCCCTCCTCCGACTAGCGGGAATGGTTCAGTACTTC. The rearrangement links TRBV3-1 (or the pseudogene TRBV3-2) to TRBJ2-4; the match to TRBD2 covers 11 bases. V gave up 1 base and J gave up 11 bases; unmatched junction bases: 13. The CDR3 extends over 17 amino acids. Per the germline V gene, CDR1 is LGHDT and CDR2 is YNNKEL (reference sequence).

The chain joins TRBV3-1 (or the pseudogene TRBV3-2) to TRBJ1-5, with D possibly being TRBD1 (6 bases). CDR1 and CDR2 from the germline V gene are LGHDT and YNNKEL (reference sequence). The CDR3 extends over 14 amino acids. The V end lost 6 bases, the J end lost 5 bases, and 14 bases lay between the germline ends. The CDR3 sequence: CASSDTGRDQPQHF. The CDR3 DNA sequence: TGTGCCAGCAGTGATACAGGGAGGGATCAGCCCCAGCATTTT.

The V gene is TRBV6-5, the J gene TRBJ1-5; 8 bases are shared with TRBD1. CDR3 length equals 14 residues. Germline values: CDR1 MNHEY, CDR2 SVGAGI. Trimming cost V 6 bases and J 5 bases; bases outside gene matches: 6. The CDR3 sequence is CASSLDRAHQPQHF. The CDR3 nucleotides are TGTGCCAGCAGCCTGGACAGGGCCCATCAGCCCCAGCATTTT.

The chain joins TRBV2 to TRBJ2-1, with D possibly being TRBD2 (5 bases). Germline CDR1 reads SNHLY; CDR2 reads FYNNEI. This CDR3 comprises 15 residues. Trimming cost V 6 bases and J 5 bases, with 17 bases left between them. The CDR3 loop reads CASRDTAVPNNEQFF. The DNA for the CDR3 is TGTGCCAGCAGAGATACAGCGGTTCCCAACAATGAGCAGTTCTTC. The full variable domain, rest sourced from reference TRBV2 and TRBJ2-1, is EPEVTQTPSHQVTQMGQEVILRCVPISNHLYFYWYRQILGQKVEFLVSFYNNEISEKSEIFDDQFSVERPDGSNFTLKIRSTKLEDSAMYFCASRDTAVPNNEQFFGPGTRLTVL.

The rearrangement uses TRBV12-5 and TRBJ2-5; D perhaps matches TRBD2 (6 bases). Looked up from germline, CDR1 is LGHNT and CDR2 is FRNRAP. V lost 5 bases and J 5 bases, leaving 12 bases between the germline ends. This CDR3 region has 13 residues. Here the CDR3 DNA reads TGTGCTAGTGGTGGGGGGAGTCCGGAGACCCAGTACTTC. Translated: CASGGGSPETQYF. The complete variable domain, with remaining parts taken from reference TRBV12-5 and TRBJ2-5, reads DARVTQTPRHKVTEMGQEVTMRCQPILGHNTVFWYRQTMMQGLELLAYFRNRAPLDDSGMPKDRFSAEMPDATLATLKIQPSEPRDSAVYFCASGGGSPETQYFGPGTRLLVL.

This rearrangement joins TRBV6-1 to TRBJ2-7, with 9 bases that match TRBD1. The trim removed 3 bases at V and 4 bases at J, leaving 4 bases unmatched. This CDR3 is built from 14 residues. Germline CDR1 MNHNS, CDR2 SASEGT. The CDR3 loop reads CASSDPGQGYEQYF. CDR3 DNA sequence: TGTGCCAGCAGTGACCCGGGACAGGGATACGAGCAGTACTTC.

The chain is built from TRBV5-1 and TRBJ1-4; 7 bases align to TRBD1. J was trimmed by 8 bases and V by 3 bases; bases with no gene match: 10. This CDR3 has 15 residues. Germline CDR1 and CDR2: SGHRS and YFSETQ. In nucleotides, the CDR3 is TGCGCCAGCAGCTGGTTAGGGGGCACGGGGGAAAAACTGTTTTTT. Protein product: CASSWLGGTGEKLFF.

V and J are TRBV5-1 and TRBJ1-1; D perhaps matches TRBD1 (6 bases). Per germline, CDR1 SGHRS and CDR2 YFSETQ. The CDR3 is 14 amino acids. Trimming removed 0 bases at V and 1 base at J, with 7 bases between. The CDR3 spells CASSLDRENTEAFF. The CDR3 DNA reads as TGCGCCAGCAGCTTGGACAGGGAGAACACTGAAGCTTTCTTT.

This chain joins TRBV28 and TRBJ1-4, with D unresolved. CDR3 length: 12 residues. V gave up 2 bases and J gave up 8 bases, with 6 bases separating them. CDR1 and CDR2 (germline): MDHEN, SYDVKM. The CDR3 is CASSLILEKLFF. The CDR3 DNA sequence: TGTGCCAGCAGTTTAATCCTGGAAAAACTGTTTTTT.